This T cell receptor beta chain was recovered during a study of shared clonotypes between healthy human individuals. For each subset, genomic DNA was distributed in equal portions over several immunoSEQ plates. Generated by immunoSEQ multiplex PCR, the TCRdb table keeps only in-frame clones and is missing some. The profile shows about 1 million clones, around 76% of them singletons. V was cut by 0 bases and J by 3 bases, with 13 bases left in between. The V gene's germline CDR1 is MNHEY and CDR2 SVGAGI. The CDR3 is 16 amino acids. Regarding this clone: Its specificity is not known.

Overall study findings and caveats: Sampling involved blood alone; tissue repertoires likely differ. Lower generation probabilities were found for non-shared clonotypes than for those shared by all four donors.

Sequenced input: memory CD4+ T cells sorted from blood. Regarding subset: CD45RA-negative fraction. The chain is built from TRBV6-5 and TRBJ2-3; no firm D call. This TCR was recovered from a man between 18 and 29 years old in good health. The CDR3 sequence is CASSYSPFGRTDTQYF. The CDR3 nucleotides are TGTGCCAGCAGTTACTCCCCGTTTGGCAGAACAGATACGCAGTATTTT.